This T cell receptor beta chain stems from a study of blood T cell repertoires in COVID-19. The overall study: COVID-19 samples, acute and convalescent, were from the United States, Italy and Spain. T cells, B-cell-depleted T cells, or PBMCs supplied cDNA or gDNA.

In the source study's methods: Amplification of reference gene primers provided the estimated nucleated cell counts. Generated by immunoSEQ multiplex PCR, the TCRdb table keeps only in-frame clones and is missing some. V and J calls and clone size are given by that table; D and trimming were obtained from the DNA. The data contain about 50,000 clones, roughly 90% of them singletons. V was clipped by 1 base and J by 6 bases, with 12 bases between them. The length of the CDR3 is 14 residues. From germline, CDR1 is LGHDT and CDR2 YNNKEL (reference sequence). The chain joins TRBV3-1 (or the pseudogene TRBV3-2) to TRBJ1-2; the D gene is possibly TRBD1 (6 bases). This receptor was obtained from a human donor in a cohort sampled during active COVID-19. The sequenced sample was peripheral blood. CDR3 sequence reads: CASSQGRGANGYTF. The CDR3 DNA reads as TGTGCCAGCAGCCAAGGGCGGGGGGCGAATGGCTACACCTTC.